A selection of T cell receptor beta chains follows, all from one sample in a study of cytotoxic CD8 clonotypes in ibrutinib-treated CLL. Sequencing was performed with immunoSEQ multiplex PCR; in TCRdb, only in-frame clones are kept and a portion is missing. The data show 250,000 to 350,000 clones, approximately 76% seen once. Source: PBMCs, taken at disease progression, from a patient treated with ibrutinib. Receptor source: a human donor with chronic lymphocytic leukemia. Each CDR3 is given with its conserved first and last residue. Fields, in order: CDR3 protein, CDR3 DNA, clone size, CDR3 length, D gene, J gene, V gene. D genes are given only for firm matches. Size values are once, few and many counts, or a class for expanded clones, and some rows have none.

CAINLQVTDTQYF TGTGCCATCAACCTCCAAGTCACAGATACGCAGTATTTT NA 13 NA TRBJ2-3 TRBV10-3
CASSPLDRGLYSNQPQHF TGCGCCAGCAGCCCCCTGGACAGGGGCCTTTATAGCAATCAGCCCCAGCATTTT few 18 TRBD1 TRBJ1-5 TRBV4-1
CASSLGRTGVNEKLFF TGTGCCAGCAGCTTAGGGCGGACAGGAGTTAATGAAAAACTGTTTTTT NA 16 TRBD1 TRBJ1-4 TRBV11-2
CASSLMRGNTIYF TGTGCCAGCAGCTTGATGAGGGGAAACACCATATATTTT NA 13 NA TRBJ1-3 TRBV7-9
CASSAGGGGGNTIYF TGCGCCAGCAGCGCTGGAGGCGGGGGTGGAAACACCATATATTTT NA 15 NA TRBJ1-3 TRBV5-1
CASRTGQGNTQYF TGCGCCAGCAGAACCGGACAGGGAAACACGCAGTATTTT NA 13 TRBD1 TRBJ2-3 TRBV5-1
CASSSNVRREKLFF TGTGCCAGCAGCTCAAATGTACGACGTGAAAAACTGTTTTTT once 14 NA TRBJ1-4 TRBV13
CASRVGSSGTDTQYF TGTGCCAGCAGGGTAGGCTCTAGTGGCACAGATACGCAGTATTTT NA 15 NA TRBJ2-3 TRBV2
CASSLPRDRGWGRETQYF TGTGCCAGCTCACTTCCCCGTGACAGGGGTTGGGGAAGAGAGACCCAGTACTTC NA 18 TRBD1 TRBJ2-5 TRBV18
CASSYSNRGIPLHF TGTGCCAGCAGTTACTCGAACCGGGGGATACCCCTCCACTTT NA 14 NA TRBJ1-6 TRBV6-6
CASSSADPGVYEQYF TGTGCCAGCAGCTCCGCGGACCCGGGGGTCTACGAGCAGTACTTC NA 15 NA TRBJ2-7 TRBV7-9
CASSPGTAEAFF TGTGCCAGCTCACCAGGGACAGCTGAAGCTTTCTTT NA 12 TRBD1 TRBJ1-1 TRBV18
CASSSRYTDTQYF TGCGCCAGCAGCTCCCGATACACAGATACGCAGTATTTT NA 13 NA TRBJ2-3 TRBV5-1
CASKMVSTF TGTGCCAGCAAAATGGTTTCCACCTTC NA 9 NA TRBJ1-2 TRBV27
CASSPSGGPVDTQYF TGCGCCAGCAGCCCCAGCGGGGGCCCAGTTGATACGCAGTATTTT once 15 TRBD2 TRBJ2-3 TRBV5-1
CATGTPGGAGTQYF TGTGCCACCGGGACCCCAGGAGGCGCGGGGACCCAGTACTTC few 14 NA TRBJ2-5 TRBV7-7
CASSLARTGAELFF TGCGCCAGCAGCTTGGCTAGGACAGGCGCAGAGCTGTTTTTT NA 14 TRBD1 TRBJ2-2 TRBV5-1
CASSDRFSSYEQYF TGTGCCAGCAGTGACAGATTCTCCTCCTACGAGCAGTACTTC NA 14 NA TRBJ2-7 TRBV2
CASSQELYGLAGGGVYNEQFF TGCGCCAGCAGCCAAGAATTGTACGGACTAGCGGGAGGGGGTGTCTACAATGAGCAGTTCTTC NA 21 TRBD2 TRBJ2-1 TRBV4-3
CASSLGGVADTQYF TGTGCCAGCAGCTTGGGAGGGGTCGCGGATACGCAGTATTTT NA 14 TRBD2 TRBJ2-3 TRBV11-3
CASSIIPSGIDEQFF TGTGCCAGTAGTATAATTCCTAGCGGGATTGATGAGCAGTTCTTC NA 15 TRBD2 TRBJ2-1 TRBV19
CASSIVLDNQPQHF TGTGCCAGTAGTATAGTCCTAGACAATCAGCCCCAGCATTTT NA 14 NA TRBJ1-5 TRBV19
CASSVQPWTGVIYEQYF TGTGCCAGCAGCGTACAGCCCTGGACAGGGGTTATATACGAGCAGTACTTC NA 17 TRBD1 TRBJ2-7 TRBV9
CASSSTGSGYTF TGTGCCAGCAGTTCGACAGGGAGTGGCTACACCTTC few 12 TRBD1 TRBJ1-2 TRBV27
CASSPGGETQYF TGTGCCAGCAGCCCCGGCGGAGAGACCCAGTACTTC NA 12 NA TRBJ2-5 TRBV14
CASRGLTSQNDYEQYF TGTGCCAGCAGGGGTCTGACCTCCCAGAACGACTACGAGCAGTACTTC NA 16 NA TRBJ2-7 TRBV11-2
CASSLGGLADTQYF TGTGCCAGCAGCTTAGGGGGACTAGCGGATACGCAGTATTTT NA 14 TRBD2 TRBJ2-3 TRBV7-2
CSVDSLPSGANVLTF TGCAGCGTTGATTCCCTACCCTCGGGGGCCAACGTCCTGACTTTC NA 15 NA TRBJ2-6 TRBV29-1
CASVAVLGGYEQYF TGTGCCAGTGTAGCTGTGTTGGGGGGCTACGAGCAGTACTTC NA 14 NA TRBJ2-7 TRBV7-9
CASSQGSEDTQYF TGTGCCAGCAGCCAGGGGTCTGAGGATACGCAGTATTTT NA 13 NA TRBJ2-3 TRBV5-4
CASSPRRTGRVYYGYTF TGTGCCAGCAGTCCCCGAAGGACAGGGCGAGTTTACTATGGCTACACCTTC once 17 TRBD1 TRBJ1-2 TRBV27
CASSRTRTGGASEQYF TGTGCCAGCTCACGTACGAGGACAGGAGGGGCGTCCGAGCAGTACTTC NA 16 NA TRBJ2-7 TRBV18
CASSNVRQETQYF TGTGCCAGCAGTAACGTCAGACAAGAGACCCAGTACTTC NA 13 NA TRBJ2-5 TRBV6-5
CATSYGVNYGYTF TGTGCCACCAGTTACGGGGTCAACTATGGCTACACCTTC NA 13 NA TRBJ1-2 TRBV15
CASSLLGGGVADTQYF TGCGCCAGCAGCTTGCTCGGCGGGGGGGTCGCAGATACGCAGTATTTT NA 16 TRBD2 TRBJ2-3 TRBV5-1
CASSAGTGSYEQYF TGTGCCAGTAGTGCCGGGACAGGGTCCTACGAGCAGTACTTC NA 14 TRBD1 TRBJ2-7 TRBV19
CASSVGLAVESSYNEQFF TGTGCCAGCAGCGTAGGGCTAGCGGTGGAGTCCTCCTACAATGAGCAGTTCTTC NA 18 TRBD2 TRBJ2-1 TRBV9
CASSFGGGYTF TGCGCCAGCAGCTTTGGGGGTGGCTACACCTTC few 11 NA TRBJ1-2 TRBV5-1
CASSPRGWDYQYF TGTGCCAGCAGCCCCCGGGGGTGGGACTACCAGTACTTC few 13 TRBD2 TRBJ2-4 TRBV11-2
CASSLDPTDTQYF TGTGCCAGCAGCCTTGACCCCACAGATACGCAGTATTTT NA 13 NA TRBJ2-3 TRBV2
CASSLGGPADFGELFF TGTGCCAGCAGCTTAGGGGGTCCCGCCGATTTTGGGGAGCTGTTTTTT NA 16 NA TRBJ2-2 TRBV5-4
CASSPQTGSADTQYF TGTGCCAGCAGCCCCCAGACAGGCTCAGCAGATACGCAGTATTTT NA 15 NA TRBJ2-3 TRBV7-2
CASAGTENTGELFF TGTGCTAGTGCGGGGACAGAGAACACCGGGGAGCTGTTTTTT NA 14 TRBD1 TRBJ2-2 TRBV12-5
CAWTDPTHTGSSYEQYF TGTGCCTGGACTGACCCGACCCACACAGGTTCATCCTACGAGCAGTACTTC NA 17 NA TRBJ2-7 TRBV30
CASSPVGVFQPQHF TGTGCCAGCAGCCCCGTTGGGGTTTTCCAGCCCCAGCATTTT many 14 NA TRBJ1-5 TRBV6-5
CASSPTTGNEQYF TGTGCCAGCAGCCCGACCACAGGCAACGAGCAGTACTTC NA 13 NA TRBJ2-7 TRBV9